What follows describes a single T cell receptor beta chain. TCR beta CDR3 region amplification was performed from RNA transcripts. First-round RT-PCR of the TCR CDR3 relied on the HTBI primer set. Via MiXCR, TCRdb re-called the multiplex PCR reads, giving one row per CDR3 protein. The top ten clones hold 10% to 13% of a sample with hundreds of thousands of distinct CDR3 sequences, roughly 15% of them seen once. These data are taken from a study of T cells in Graves' hyperthyroidism and ophthalmopathy. The source is a woman aged 18-29 years with Graves' hyperthyroidism. Sequenced material: blood.

The CDR3 sequence: CASSIALWLAGEETQYF. The CDR3 DNA sequence: TGTGCCAGTAGTATAGCCCTCTGGCTAGCGGGCGAAGAGACCCAGTACTTC. V gene TRBV19 combines with J gene TRBJ2-5, with 8 positions matching TRBD2. CDR3 size: 17 residues. V shed 1 base and J 3 bases; nucleotides not matched to a gene: 10. Germline CDR1 LNHDA, CDR2 SQIVND (reference sequence).